Sequencing of this TCR beta chain was carried out in a study of blood T cell repertoires in COVID-19. Turning to the study itself: Sources were T cells, B-cell-depleted T cells, or PBMCs; the material itself was cDNA or gDNA.

In Seattle, patients joined the study during active infection and were tracked longitudinally. In the authors' methods: Estimates of nucleated cell counts were drawn from the amplification of reference gene primers. Method: immunoSEQ multiplex PCR; TCRdb's copy keeps in-frame clones and lacks some. The V and J calls and clone size come from that table; D and trimming were worked out from the DNA. The sample has roughly 200,000 clones, roughly 84% seen once. CDR1 is LNHDA, CDR2 SQIVND, per germline (reference sequence). The CDR3 totals 13 residues. Trimming removed 5 bases at V and 7 bases at J, with 11 bases between.

The sample comprised peripheral blood. V is TRBV19 and J is TRBJ1-4; perhaps TRBD1 as D (5 bases). The receptor's source is a woman in her forties with COVID-19, enrolled during active disease. This CDR3 is CASSPTGSEKLFF. The CDR3 coding sequence is TGTGCCAGTAGTCCCACAGGAAGTGAAAAACTGTTTTTT. Supplemented by reference TRBV19 and TRBJ1-4, the full variable domain reads DGGITQSPKYLFRKEGQNVTLSCEQNLNHDAMYWYRQDPGQGLRLIYYSQIVNDFQKGDIAEGYSVSREKKESFPLTVTSAQKNPTAFYLCASSPTGSEKLFFGSGTQLSVL.